This T cell receptor beta chain came from a study of vaccination effects on CD4 cells after COVID-19. Researchers isolated CD4+ T cells once roughly nine days of culture had elapsed. This clone was counted once. What it binds is unknown. Here immunoSEQ multiplex PCR was the method, and the copy in TCRdb shows in-frame clones only, minus some. The data show about 74,000 clones, 60% to 80% seen once. The V gene's germline CDR1 is SGHVS and CDR2 FNYEAQ. Trimming cost V 1 base and J 0 bases, with 7 bases left between them. This CDR3 contains 15 residues. This TCR was sampled from a human donor who received a COVID-19 vaccine. Sequencing was performed on CD4+ T cells from PBMCs cultured without peptide, taken before COVID-19 vaccination. The V and J genes are TRBV7-6 and TRBJ1-3; unclear D gene. The CDR3 is CASSLGPSSGNTIYF. The DNA of the CDR3 is TGTGCCAGCAGCTTAGGACCGAGCTCTGGAAACACCATATATTTT.